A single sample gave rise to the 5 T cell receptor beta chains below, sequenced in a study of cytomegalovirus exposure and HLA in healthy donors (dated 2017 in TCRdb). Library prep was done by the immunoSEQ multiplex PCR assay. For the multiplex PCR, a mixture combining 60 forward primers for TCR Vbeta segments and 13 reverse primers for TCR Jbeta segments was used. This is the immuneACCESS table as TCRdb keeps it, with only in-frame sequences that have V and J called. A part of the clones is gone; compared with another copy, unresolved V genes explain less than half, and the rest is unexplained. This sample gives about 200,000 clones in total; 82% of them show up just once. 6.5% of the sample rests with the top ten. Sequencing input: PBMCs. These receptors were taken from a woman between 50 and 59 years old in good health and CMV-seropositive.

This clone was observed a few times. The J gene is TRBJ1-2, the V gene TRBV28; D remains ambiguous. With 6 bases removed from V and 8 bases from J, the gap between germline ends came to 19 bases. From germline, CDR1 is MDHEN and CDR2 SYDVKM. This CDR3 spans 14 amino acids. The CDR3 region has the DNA TGTGCCAGCAGAGTTTCCAGTGGTTCAGGCGGCTACACCTTC. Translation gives CASRVSSGSGGYTF.

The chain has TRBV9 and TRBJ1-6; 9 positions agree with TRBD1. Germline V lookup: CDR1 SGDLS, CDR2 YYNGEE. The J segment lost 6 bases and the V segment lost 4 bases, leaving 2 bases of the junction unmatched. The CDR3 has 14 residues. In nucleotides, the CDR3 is TGTGCCAGCAGCAAGGGACAGGGTAATTCACCCCTCCACTTT. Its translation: CASSKGQGNSPLHF. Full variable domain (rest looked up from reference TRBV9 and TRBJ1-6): DSGVTQTPKHLITATGQRVTLRCSPRSGDLSVYWYQQSLDQGLQFLIQYYNGEERAKGNILERFSAQQFPDLHSELNLSSLELGDSALYFCASSKGQGNSPLHFGNGTRLTVT.

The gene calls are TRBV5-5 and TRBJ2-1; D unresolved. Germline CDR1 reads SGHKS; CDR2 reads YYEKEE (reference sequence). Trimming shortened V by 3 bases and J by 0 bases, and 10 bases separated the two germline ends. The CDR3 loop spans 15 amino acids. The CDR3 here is CASSSHPSSYNEQFF. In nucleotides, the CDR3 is TGTGCCAGCAGCTCCCATCCCAGCTCCTACAATGAGCAGTTCTTC. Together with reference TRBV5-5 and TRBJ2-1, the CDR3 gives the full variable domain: DAGVTQSPTHLIKTRGQQVTLRCSPISGHKSVSWYQQVLGQGPQFIFQYYEKEERGRGNFPDRFSARQFPNYSSELNVNALLLGDSALYLCASSSHPSSYNEQFFGPGTRLTVL.

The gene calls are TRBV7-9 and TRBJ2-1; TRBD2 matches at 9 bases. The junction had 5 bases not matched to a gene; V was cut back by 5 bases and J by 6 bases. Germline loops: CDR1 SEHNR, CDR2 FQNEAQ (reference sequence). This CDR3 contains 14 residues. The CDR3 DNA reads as TGTGCCAGCAGCACTCGACTAGCGGTCAATGAGCAGTTCTTC. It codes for CASSTRLAVNEQFF.

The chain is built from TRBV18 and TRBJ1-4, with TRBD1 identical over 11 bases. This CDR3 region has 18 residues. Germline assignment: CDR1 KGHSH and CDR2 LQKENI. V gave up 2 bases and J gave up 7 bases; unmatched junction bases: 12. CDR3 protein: CASSPTPLRTGGREKLFF. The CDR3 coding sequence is TGTGCCAGCTCACCAACCCCTTTGCGGACAGGGGGCCGTGAAAAACTGTTTTTT.